This T cell receptor beta chain was sequenced during a study of Graves' ophthalmopathy and Graves' hyperthyroidism (dated by TCRdb to the late 2010s). For the study in its entirety: Peripheral blood samples were taken at the time of initial diagnosis, before any treatment was given. In over 5 hyperthyroidism patients, the T-cell repertoire of thyroid tissue was compared with the T-cell repertoire of blood. To explore V-J signatures that distinguish ophthalmopathy from hyperthyroidism, a discovery set of roughly 98 patients was enrolled, made up of 40 to 45 with ophthalmopathy and fewer than 60 with stable hyperthyroidism. In total, 135 blood samples were TCR-sequenced: approximately 42 ophthalmopathy, 80 or so hyperthyroidism and some 17 hyperthyroidism-to-ophthalmopathy patients. For independent validation, a separate cohort was made up of some 19 hyperthyroidism patients plus 17 patients who later progressed from hyperthyroidism to ophthalmopathy. Following sample collection, hyperthyroidism patients were given methimazole at a starting dose of 30 mg daily, and ophthalmopathy patients were given high-dose intravenous methylprednisolone. The study used signatures of the TCR beta repertoire to tell Graves' ophthalmopathy apart from Graves' hyperthyroidism and to predict which patients would progress to ophthalmopathy. On the study overall, not on this receptor specifically: In cross-validation, the 13-signature model distinguished ophthalmopathy from stable hyperthyroidism with 85% to 90% sensitivity and around 81% specificity, and in the test set the corresponding values were approximately 80% and 68%. No statistical method was used to predetermine the sample size, and group allocation was not hidden from the investigators. Among expanded thyroid clonotypes with frequency above 0.001, most also showed up in blood, which suggests that blood repertoires may reflect the thyroid immune response. In validation, the model predicted ophthalmopathy progression with about 64% sensitivity and approximately 72% specificity; 12 predicted patients were CT-confirmed with GO in a median of roughly 6.8 months.

The ophthalmopathy patients had moderately to severely active disease, with a Clinical Activity Score of 3 or higher, a NOSPECS grade of 4 or higher, and a disease duration of less than 3 months. Anyone with other autoimmune diseases, uncontrolled infections, pregnancy or lactation was excluded from the study. Clinical symptoms, serum thyroxine, TRAb, thyroid ultrasound and orbital computed tomography were used for diagnosis. Using Ficoll-Paque density gradient centrifugation, PBMCs were isolated from less than 11 ml of fresh peripheral blood. Total RNA was extracted with Trizol reagent and quality-checked on an Agilent 2100 Bioanalyzer. For repertoire sequencing, the TCR beta CDR3 regions were amplified from RNA transcripts. The first round of RT-PCR was done with HTBI primers and the Qiagen OneStep RT-PCR kit, and was followed by a second round of multiplex PCR, then size selection and purification. Sequencing of the libraries was carried out on an Illumina HiSeq2000 in paired-end mode with 100 bp reads. The authors' pipeline ran thus. SOAPnuke was used to process the reads, throwing out any read that had adapters, had uncalled bases, had a mean Phred below 15, or lacked an exact constant-primer or identifier match. COPE v1.2.5 was used to merge the high-quality paired reads. Clonotypes were defined as unique nucleotide sequences and were aligned to IMGT TRB V, D and J references using MiTCR v1.1. Only V-J combinations with frequency above 0.0001 were analysed, covering about 99% of repertoires. For each V-J combination, a TCR clonal expansion and chaos score was defined as F50 clonal expansion divided by the chaos observed in the TCRdist matrix. Welch's t-statistics and random forest were used to reduce the features to approximately 13 V-J combinations, which were then used as input to a naive Bayes classifier. Thyroid-blood repertoire similarity was quantified with the Morisita-Horn index. Clones were called with MiXCR by TCRdb after fastp trimmed the public reads at Q25, and only in-frame beta chains were retained. Entries that share a CDR3 protein sequence are merged under the most common genes and DNA. These V and J calls rely on TCRdb rather than the paper's analysis. This sample comprises 650,000 to 900,000 distinct CDR3 sequences, around 40% of them detected only once. The ten largest clones add up to 40% to 45% of the sample.

V and J are truncated by 2 bases and 4 bases respectively, leaving an intervening sequence of 8 bases. Spanning cysteine to phenylalanine, the CDR3 consists of 12 amino acids. The only DNA kept is the CDR3, 36 bases in frame from the first base. Reading the germline V gene gives CDR1 SQVTM and CDR2 ANQGSEA. At least ten counts were recorded for this clonotype. The specificity of this receptor is unknown. No much larger clonotype is one base removed from it; base qualities were not supplied. The sequence is built from TRBV29-1 and TRBJ1-1; the D gene remains uncertain. The sequencing input was peripheral blood. This clonotype was obtained from an adult man with Graves' ophthalmopathy. The DNA is TGCAGCGTTGAATCTCGAGGCACTGAAGCTTTCTTT. Translated, it reads CSVESRGTEAFF.